Below, 11 T cell receptor beta chains from the same sample are listed, as sequenced in a study of T cell repertoires in cytomegalovirus infection. Their antigens are not known. A single record per CDR3 protein comes from TCRdb applying MiXCR to the reads. This table has some 500,000 distinct CDR3 sequences, 40% appearing once. The source material was cultured PBMCs, sampled from culture after CMV antigen stimulation. These receptors all come from a human donor in good health (CMV status not recorded). Some clones in this sample may be carry-over from other donors' samples.

The chain uses TRBV6-1 and TRBJ1-1, with D perhaps TRBD1 (5 bases). Germline CDR1 is MNHNS and CDR2 is SASEGT. The CDR3 totals 13 residues. With 8 bases removed from V and 1 base from J, the gap between germline ends came to 11 bases. CDR3 nucleotide sequence: TGTGCCAGCCGGGGGGATCCGAACACTGAAGCTTTCTTT. Translated: CASRGDPNTEAFF.

The rearrangement links TRBV7-2 to TRBJ2-3; perhaps TRBD2 as D (6 bases). This CDR3 contains 16 residues. Germline CDR1 and CDR2: SGHTA and FQGNSA. The V gene lost 2 bases and the J gene lost 1 base, with 13 bases spanning the gap. The CDR3, as DNA: TGTGCCAGCAGCTTAAGCGTGCGGGACGGCACAGATACGCAGTATTTT. Translating it yields CASSLSVRDGTDTQYF.

The chain uses TRBV11-1 and TRBJ1-1; maybe TRBD1 (5 bases). CDR1 is SGHAT and CDR2 is FQDESV in the germline V gene (reference sequence). Trimming cost V 4 bases and J 4 bases, with 13 bases left between them. The CDR3 totals 14 residues. CDR3 residues: CASSSTLGGTEAFF. Written as DNA, the CDR3 is TGTGCCAGCAGCTCAACTTTGGGGGGCACTGAAGCTTTCTTT.

This chain uses TRBV6-5 with TRBJ1-2, with D possibly being TRBD1 (5 bases). Germline V gene data show CDR1 as MNHEY and CDR2 as SVGAGI. V was trimmed by 0 bases and J by 6 bases, leaving 14 bases between them. This CDR3 contains 15 residues. This CDR3 reads CASSYSRQGVNGYTF. The CDR3 region has the DNA TGTGCCAGCAGTTACTCAAGGCAGGGCGTGAATGGCTACACCTTC.

This clonotype has at least ten counts. The V gene is TRBV7-9, the J gene TRBJ2-7; 10 bases are shared with TRBD1. The germline V gene has CDR1 SEHNR and CDR2 FQNEAQ (reference sequence). The CDR3 length is 14 residues. V was pared by 4 bases and J by 3 bases, with 3 bases of the junction left unmatched. The CDR3 DNA reads TGTGCCAGCAGCTGGCGGACAGGGGGCTACGAGCAGTACTTC. Translated: CASSWRTGGYEQYF.

This rearrangement joins TRBV7-2 to TRBJ2-2; D possibly corresponds to TRBD1 (5 bases). CDR3 size: 16 residues. V dropped 2 bases and J dropped 1 base, with 11 bases sitting between them. CDR1 is SGHTA and CDR2 is FQGNSA in the germline V gene. The CDR3 nucleotides are TGTGCCAGCAGCTTACTCGCAGGGATGAACACCGGGGAGCTGTTTTTT. This encodes CASSLLAGMNTGELFF. The full variable domain, with the rest looked up from reference TRBV7-2 and TRBJ2-2, is GAGVSQSPSNKVTEKGKDVELRCDPISGHTALYWYRQSLGQGLEFLIYFQGNSAPDKSGLPSDRFSAERTGGSVSTLTIQRTQQEDSAVYLCASSLLAGMNTGELFFGEGSRLTVL.

This clonotype was counted between two and nine times. The chain combines TRBV7-8 with TRBJ1-2; the D gene is possibly TRBD1 (5 bases). Trimming pared 1 base from V and 4 bases from J, leaving 10 bases between. The germline CDR1 and CDR2 sequences are SGHVS and FQNEAQ. The CDR3 runs 14 residues. CDR3 residues: CASSLGRGSYGYTF. In nucleotides, the CDR3 is TGTGCCAGCAGCTTAGGGAGGGGCTCCTATGGCTACACCTTC.

The rearrangement joins TRBV5-4 to TRBJ1-1, with TRBD1 as a possible D gene (5 bases). The V end lost 3 bases, the J end lost 3 bases, and 12 bases lay between the germline ends. The germline V gene has CDR1 SGHNT and CDR2 YYREEE (reference sequence). The CDR3 covers 14 residues. CDR3 loop: CASSSGAQDTEAFF. The CDR3 DNA reads as TGTGCCAGCAGCTCCGGGGCTCAGGACACTGAAGCTTTCTTT.

This clonotype was recorded a few times. The gene calls are TRBV20-1 and TRBJ2-2; 9 nucleotides agree with TRBD2. This CDR3 has 16 amino acids. The J segment lost 0 bases and the V segment lost 3 bases, leaving 5 bases of the junction unmatched. The germline gives CDR1 DFQATT, CDR2 SNEGSKA (reference sequence). For the CDR3, the DNA is TGCAGTGCTAGGCCTAGCGGGGCCCCGAACACCGGGGAGCTGTTTTTT. Translating it yields CSARPSGAPNTGELFF.

This chain's CDR3 is CASTSGDRENSPLHF. The CDR3 DNA sequence: TGTGCCAGCACCTCGGGAGACAGGGAGAATTCACCCCTCCACTTT. The chain combines TRBV7-6 with TRBJ1-6, with TRBD1 matching 7 bases. Germline CDR1 SGHVS, CDR2 FNYEAQ. V dropped 7 bases and J dropped 7; count of bases not matched to a gene: 10. CDR3 length: 15 residues.

The chain combines TRBV6-8 with TRBJ1-5, with D hard to call. In germline, CDR1 is MNHGY, CDR2 SAAAGT. CDR3 size: 15 residues. Trimming shortened V by 0 bases and J by 1 base, and 7 bases separated the two germline ends. CDR3 bases: TGTGCCAGCAGTTACTCTAGGTACAGCAATCAGCCCCAGCATTTT. Translating gives CASSYSRYSNQPQHF.